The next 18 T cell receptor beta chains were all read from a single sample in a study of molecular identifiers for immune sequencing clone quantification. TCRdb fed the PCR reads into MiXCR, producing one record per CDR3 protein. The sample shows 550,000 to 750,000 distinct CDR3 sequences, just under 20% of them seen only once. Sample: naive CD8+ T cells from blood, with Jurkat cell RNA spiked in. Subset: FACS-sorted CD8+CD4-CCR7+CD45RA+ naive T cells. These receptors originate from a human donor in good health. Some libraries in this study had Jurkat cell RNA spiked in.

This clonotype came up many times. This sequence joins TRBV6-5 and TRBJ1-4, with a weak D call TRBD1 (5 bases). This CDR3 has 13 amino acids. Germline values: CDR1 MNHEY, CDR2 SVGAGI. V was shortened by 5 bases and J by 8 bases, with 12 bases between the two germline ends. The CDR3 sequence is CASSPGLGEKLFF. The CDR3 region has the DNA TGTGCCAGCAGTCCGGGACTAGGAGAAAAACTGTTTTTT.

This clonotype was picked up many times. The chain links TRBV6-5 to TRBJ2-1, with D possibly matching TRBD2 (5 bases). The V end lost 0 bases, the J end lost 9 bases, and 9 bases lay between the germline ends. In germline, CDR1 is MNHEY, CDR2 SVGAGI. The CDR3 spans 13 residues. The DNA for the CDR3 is TGTGCCAGCAGTTACTCGAGCGAGGGTGAGCAGTTCTTC. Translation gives CASSYSSEGEQFF.

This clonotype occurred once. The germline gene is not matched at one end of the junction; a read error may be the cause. The CDR3 bases are TGCGCCAGCAGCCAAGATCTAGGCCAGGGGAACGGCTACGCCTTC. Translation: CASSQDLGQGNGYAF. The chain is built from TRBV4-3 and TRBJ1-2, with a weak D call TRBD1 (6 bases). This CDR3 region has 15 residues. Germline-derived CDR1 and CDR2 are LGHNA and YSLEER.

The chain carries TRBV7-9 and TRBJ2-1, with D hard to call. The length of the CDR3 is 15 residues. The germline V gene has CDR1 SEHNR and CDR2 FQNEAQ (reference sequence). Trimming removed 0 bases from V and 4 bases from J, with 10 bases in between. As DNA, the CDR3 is TGTGCCAGCAGCTTAGCGCTAGACCGGTACAATGAGCAGTTCTTC. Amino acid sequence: CASSLALDRYNEQFF.

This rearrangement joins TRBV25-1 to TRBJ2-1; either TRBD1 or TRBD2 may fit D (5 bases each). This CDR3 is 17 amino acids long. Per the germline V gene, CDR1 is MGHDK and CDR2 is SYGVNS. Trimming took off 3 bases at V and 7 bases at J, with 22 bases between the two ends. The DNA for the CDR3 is TGTGCCAGCAGTGATCTTACCGGGACGCCAAGCAGGAATGAGCAGTTCTTC. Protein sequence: CASSDLTGTPSRNEQFF.

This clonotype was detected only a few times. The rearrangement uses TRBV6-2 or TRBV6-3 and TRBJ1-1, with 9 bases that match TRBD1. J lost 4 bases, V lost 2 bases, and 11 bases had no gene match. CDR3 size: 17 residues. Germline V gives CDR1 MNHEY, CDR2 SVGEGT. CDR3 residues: CASSYIRPGQGSTEAFF. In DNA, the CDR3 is TGTGCCAGCAGTTACATTCGCCCCGGACAGGGGAGCACTGAAGCTTTCTTT.

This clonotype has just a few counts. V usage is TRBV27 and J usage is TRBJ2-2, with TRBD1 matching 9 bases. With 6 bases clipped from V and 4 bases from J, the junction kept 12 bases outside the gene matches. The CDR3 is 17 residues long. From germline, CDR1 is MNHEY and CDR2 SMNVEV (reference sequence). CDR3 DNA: TGTGCCAGCAGCACCGGGACAGGGAGGCTCAGCACCGGGGAGCTGTTTTTT. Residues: CASSTGTGRLSTGELFF.

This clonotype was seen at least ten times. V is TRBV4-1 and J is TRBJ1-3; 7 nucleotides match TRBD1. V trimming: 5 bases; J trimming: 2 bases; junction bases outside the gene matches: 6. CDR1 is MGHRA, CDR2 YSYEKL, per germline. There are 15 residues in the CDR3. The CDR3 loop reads CASSYATGAGNTIYF. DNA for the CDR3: TGCGCCAGCAGCTATGCCACAGGGGCTGGAAACACCATATATTTT.

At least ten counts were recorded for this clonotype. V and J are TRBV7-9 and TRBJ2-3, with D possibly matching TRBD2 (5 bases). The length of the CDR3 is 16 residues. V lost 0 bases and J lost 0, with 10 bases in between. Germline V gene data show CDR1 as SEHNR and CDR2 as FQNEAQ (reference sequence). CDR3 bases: TGTGCCAGCAGCTTAGCGCCTCGGACTAGCACAGATACGCAGTATTTT. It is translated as CASSLAPRTSTDTQYF.

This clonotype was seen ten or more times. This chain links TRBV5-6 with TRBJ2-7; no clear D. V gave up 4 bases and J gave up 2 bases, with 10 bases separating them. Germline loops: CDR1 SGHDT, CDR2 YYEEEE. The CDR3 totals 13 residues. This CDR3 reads CASSPAAAYEQYF. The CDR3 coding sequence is TGTGCCAGCAGCCCGGCCGCAGCCTACGAGCAGTACTTC. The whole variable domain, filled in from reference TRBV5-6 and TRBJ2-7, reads DAGVTQSPTHLIKTRGQQVTLRCSPKSGHDTVSWYQQALGQGPQFIFQYYEEEERQRGNFPDRFSGHQFPNYSSELNVNALLLGDSALYLCASSPAAAYEQYFGPGTRLTVT.

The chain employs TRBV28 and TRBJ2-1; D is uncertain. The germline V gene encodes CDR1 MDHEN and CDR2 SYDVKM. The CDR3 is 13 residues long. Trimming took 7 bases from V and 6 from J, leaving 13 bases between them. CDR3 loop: CASTLGPSNEQFF. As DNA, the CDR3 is TGTGCCAGCACCCTAGGACCTTCCAATGAGCAGTTCTTC.

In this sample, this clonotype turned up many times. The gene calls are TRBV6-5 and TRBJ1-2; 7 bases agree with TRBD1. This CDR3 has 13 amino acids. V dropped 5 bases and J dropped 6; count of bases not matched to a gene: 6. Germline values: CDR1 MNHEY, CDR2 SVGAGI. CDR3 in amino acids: CASSAQGENGYTF. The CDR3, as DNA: TGTGCCAGCAGTGCGCAGGGGGAGAATGGCTACACCTTC.

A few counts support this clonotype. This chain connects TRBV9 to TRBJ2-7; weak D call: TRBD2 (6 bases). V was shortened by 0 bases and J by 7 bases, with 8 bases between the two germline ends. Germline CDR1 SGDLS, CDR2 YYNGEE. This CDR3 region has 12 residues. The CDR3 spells CASSVEAGEQYF. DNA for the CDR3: TGTGCCAGCAGCGTAGAGGCGGGGGAGCAGTACTTC. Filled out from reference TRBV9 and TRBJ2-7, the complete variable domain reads DSGVTQTPKHLITATGQRVTLRCSPRSGDLSVYWYQQSLDQGLQFLIQYYNGEERAKGNILERFSAQQFPDLHSELNLSSLELGDSALYFCASSVEAGEQYFGPGTRLTVT.

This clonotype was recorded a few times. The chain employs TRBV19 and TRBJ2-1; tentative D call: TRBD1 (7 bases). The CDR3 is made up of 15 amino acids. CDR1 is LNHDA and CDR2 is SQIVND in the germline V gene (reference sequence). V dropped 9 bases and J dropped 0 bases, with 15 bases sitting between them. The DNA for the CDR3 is TGTGCCAGCAACCCAGGGGGGAGCTCCTACAATGAGCAGTTCTTC. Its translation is CASNPGGSSYNEQFF.

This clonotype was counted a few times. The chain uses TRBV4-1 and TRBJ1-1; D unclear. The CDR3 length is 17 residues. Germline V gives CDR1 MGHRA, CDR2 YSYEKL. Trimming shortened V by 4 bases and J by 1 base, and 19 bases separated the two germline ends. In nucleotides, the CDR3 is TGCGCCAGCAGCCCGAGGGTAAATCTAGCCGAGAACACTGAAGCTTTCTTT. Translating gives CASSPRVNLAENTEAFF.

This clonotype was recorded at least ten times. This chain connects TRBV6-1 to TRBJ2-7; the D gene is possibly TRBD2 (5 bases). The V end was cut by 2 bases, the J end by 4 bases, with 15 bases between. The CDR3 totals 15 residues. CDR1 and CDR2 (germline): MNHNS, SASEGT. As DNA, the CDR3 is TGTGCCAGCAGTGAATCACGGATTAGGAGGTACGAGCAGTACTTC. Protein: CASSESRIRRYEQYF.

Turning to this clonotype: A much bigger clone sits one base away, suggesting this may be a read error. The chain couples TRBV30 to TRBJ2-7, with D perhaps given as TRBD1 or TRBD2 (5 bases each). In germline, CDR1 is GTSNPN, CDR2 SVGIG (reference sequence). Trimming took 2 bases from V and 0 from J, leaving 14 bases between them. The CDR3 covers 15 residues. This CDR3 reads CAWSIGAHSSYEQYF. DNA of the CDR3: TGTGCCTGGAGTATCGGGGCACACAGCTCCTACGAGCAGTACTTC.

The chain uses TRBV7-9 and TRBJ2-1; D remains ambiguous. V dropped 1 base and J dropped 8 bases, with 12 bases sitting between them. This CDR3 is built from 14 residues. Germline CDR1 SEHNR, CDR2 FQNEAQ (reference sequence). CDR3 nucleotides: TGTGCCAGCAGCTTAGGGTTTGGGGTATATGAGCAGTTCTTC. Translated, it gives CASSLGFGVYEQFF.